This record concerns one T cell receptor (beta chain) sequence. Its antigen is unidentified. Produced via immunoSEQ multiplex PCR; TCRdb's table is partial and in-frame only. The table includes 75,000 to 100,000 clones, around 89% detected once. The record originates from a study of T cell responses to AZD1222 COVID-19 vaccine. Broader study findings: Only six individuals given AZD1222 were seropositive at baseline. Reports indicate that nearly half of spike-specific TCRs are directed at unmutated variant regions. Donor demographics were predominantly white British with a female majority; clonal diversity may be underestimated. The study found vaccine-associated CD4 TCRs spanning spike, dominant at 160-218 and 743-854.

The clonotype comes from an adult in good health. The sequences come from peripheral blood, collected on day 0 of AZD1222 vaccination.

DNA for the CDR3: TGCAGCGTTAGGGGCCGCGGAGTCTACGAGCAGTACTTC. Its protein is CSVRGRGVYEQYF. The chain has TRBV29-1 and TRBJ2-7, with D perhaps TRBD1 (5 bases). The length of the CDR3 is 13 residues. Germline V lookup: CDR1 SQVTM, CDR2 ANQGSEA. V lost 5 bases to trimming and J lost 3 bases, with 14 bases between them.